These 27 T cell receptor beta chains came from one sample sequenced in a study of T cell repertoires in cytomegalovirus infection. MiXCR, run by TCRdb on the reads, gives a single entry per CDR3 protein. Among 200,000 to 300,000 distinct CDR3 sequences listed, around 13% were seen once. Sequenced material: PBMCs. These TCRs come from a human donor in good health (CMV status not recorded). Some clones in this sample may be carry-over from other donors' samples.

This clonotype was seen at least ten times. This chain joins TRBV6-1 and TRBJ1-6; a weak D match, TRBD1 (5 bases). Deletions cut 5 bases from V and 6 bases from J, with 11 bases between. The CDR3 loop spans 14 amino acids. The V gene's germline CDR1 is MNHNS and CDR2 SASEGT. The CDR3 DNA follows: TGTGCCAGCAGTCCGGGACGGCCTAATTCACCCCTCCACTTT. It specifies CASSPGRPNSPLHF.

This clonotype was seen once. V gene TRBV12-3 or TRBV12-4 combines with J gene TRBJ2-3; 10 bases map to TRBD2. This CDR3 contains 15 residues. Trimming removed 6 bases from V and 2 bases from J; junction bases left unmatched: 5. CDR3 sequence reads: CASRRSGGDTDTQYF. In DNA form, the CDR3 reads TGTGCCAGCAGACGAAGCGGGGGGGACACAGATACGCAGTATTTT.

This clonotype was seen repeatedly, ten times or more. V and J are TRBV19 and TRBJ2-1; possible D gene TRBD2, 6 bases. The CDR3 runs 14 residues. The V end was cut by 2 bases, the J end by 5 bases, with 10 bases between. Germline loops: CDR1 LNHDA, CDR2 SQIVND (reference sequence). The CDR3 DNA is TGTGCCAGTAGTATAACTAGCCGGCACAATGAGCAGTTCTTC. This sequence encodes CASSITSRHNEQFF.

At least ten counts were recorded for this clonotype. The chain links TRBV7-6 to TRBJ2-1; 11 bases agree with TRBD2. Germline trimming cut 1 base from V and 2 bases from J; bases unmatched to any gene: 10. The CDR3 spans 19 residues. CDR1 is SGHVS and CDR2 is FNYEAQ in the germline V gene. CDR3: CASSLVFQRLAGPYNEQFF. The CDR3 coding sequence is TGTGCCAGCAGCTTAGTATTCCAGAGACTAGCGGGGCCCTACAATGAGCAGTTCTTC.

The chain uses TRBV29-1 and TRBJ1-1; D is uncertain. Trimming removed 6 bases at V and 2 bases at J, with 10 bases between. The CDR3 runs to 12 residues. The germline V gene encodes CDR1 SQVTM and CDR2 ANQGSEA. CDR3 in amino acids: CSVLAVNTEAFF. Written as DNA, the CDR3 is TGCAGCGTCCTAGCGGTAAACACTGAAGCTTTCTTT.

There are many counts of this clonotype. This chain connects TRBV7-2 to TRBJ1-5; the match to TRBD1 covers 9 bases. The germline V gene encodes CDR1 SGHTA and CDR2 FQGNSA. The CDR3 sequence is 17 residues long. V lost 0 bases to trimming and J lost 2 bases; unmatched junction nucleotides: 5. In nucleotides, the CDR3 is TGTGCCAGCAGCTTAGCCATACGGACAGGGGGCAATCAGCCCCAGCATTTT. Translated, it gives CASSLAIRTGGNQPQHF.

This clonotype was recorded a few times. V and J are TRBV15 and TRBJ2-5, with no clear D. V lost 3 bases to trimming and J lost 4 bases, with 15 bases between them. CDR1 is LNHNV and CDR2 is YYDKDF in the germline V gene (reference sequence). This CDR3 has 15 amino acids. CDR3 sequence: CATSSELKTPETQYF. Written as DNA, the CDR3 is TGTGCCACCAGCAGTGAACTTAAGACCCCAGAGACCCAGTACTTC.

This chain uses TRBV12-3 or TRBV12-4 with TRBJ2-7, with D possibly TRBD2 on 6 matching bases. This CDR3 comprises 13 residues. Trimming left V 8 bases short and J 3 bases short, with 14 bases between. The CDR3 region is CASGTRTIYEQYF. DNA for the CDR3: TGTGCCAGCGGGACTCGGACAATCTACGAGCAGTACTTC.

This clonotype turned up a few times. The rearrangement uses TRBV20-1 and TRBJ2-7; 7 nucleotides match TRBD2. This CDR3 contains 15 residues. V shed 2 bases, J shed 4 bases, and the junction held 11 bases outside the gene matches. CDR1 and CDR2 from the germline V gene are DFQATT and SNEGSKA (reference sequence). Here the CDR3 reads CSARLPGTSVYEQYF. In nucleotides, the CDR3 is TGCAGTGCTAGACTACCGGGCACTAGCGTTTACGAGCAGTACTTC.

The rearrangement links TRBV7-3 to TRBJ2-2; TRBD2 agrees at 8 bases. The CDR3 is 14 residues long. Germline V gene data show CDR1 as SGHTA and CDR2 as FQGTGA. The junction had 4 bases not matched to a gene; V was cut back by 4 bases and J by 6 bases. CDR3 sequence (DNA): TGTGCCAGCAGCTCTACGGGGGGGGCCGGGGAGCTGTTTTTT. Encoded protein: CASSSTGGAGELFF.

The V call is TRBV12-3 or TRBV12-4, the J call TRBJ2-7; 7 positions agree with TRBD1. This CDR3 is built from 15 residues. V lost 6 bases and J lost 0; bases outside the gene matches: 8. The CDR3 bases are TGTGCCAGCAGGGCCAACTCAGGGGGCTCCTACGAGCAGTACTTC. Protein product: CASRANSGGSYEQYF.

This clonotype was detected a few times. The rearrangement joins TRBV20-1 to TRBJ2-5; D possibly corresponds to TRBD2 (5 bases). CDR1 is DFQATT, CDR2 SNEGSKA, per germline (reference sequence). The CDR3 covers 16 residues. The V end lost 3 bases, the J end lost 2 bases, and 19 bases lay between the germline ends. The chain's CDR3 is CSASEPASGLQETQYF. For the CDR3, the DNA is TGCAGTGCTAGTGAACCCGCGAGCGGCCTTCAAGAGACCCAGTACTTC.

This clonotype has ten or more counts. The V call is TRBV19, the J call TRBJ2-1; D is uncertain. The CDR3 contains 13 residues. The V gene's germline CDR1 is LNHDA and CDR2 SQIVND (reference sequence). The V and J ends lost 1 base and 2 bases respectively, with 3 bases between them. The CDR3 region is CASSIGTYNEQFF. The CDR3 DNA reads TGTGCCAGTAGTATAGGGACCTACAATGAGCAGTTCTTC.

The CDR3 sequence: CASSPNEKLFF. The CDR3 region has the DNA TGTGCCAGCAGCCCAAATGAAAAACTGTTTTTT. The chain employs TRBV7-9 and TRBJ1-4, with D hard to call. The length of the CDR3 is 11 residues. Germline V lookup: CDR1 SEHNR, CDR2 FQNEAQ (reference sequence). Trimming stripped 5 bases from V and 5 bases from J, with 3 bases between.

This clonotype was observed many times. The CDR3 coding sequence is TGTGCCAGCAGCAATGGGGCAGGGGCCGGGGAGCTGTTTTTT. It encodes CASSNGAGAGELFF. The V call is TRBV7-6, the J call TRBJ2-2; a weak D match, TRBD1 (6 bases). Trimming stripped 5 bases from V and 6 bases from J, with 13 bases between. Germline lookup yields CDR1 SGHVS and CDR2 FNYEAQ. CDR3 length: 14 amino acids.

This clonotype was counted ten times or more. CDR3: CASSLAAGRFGYTF. DNA for the CDR3: TGTGCCAGCAGCTTAGCGGCGGGTCGATTTGGCTACACCTTC. The chain is built from TRBV7-2 and TRBJ1-2; the D is unclear. Trimming left V 0 bases short and J 7 bases short, with 12 bases between. The V gene's germline CDR1 is SGHTA and CDR2 FQGNSA. The CDR3 length is 14 residues.

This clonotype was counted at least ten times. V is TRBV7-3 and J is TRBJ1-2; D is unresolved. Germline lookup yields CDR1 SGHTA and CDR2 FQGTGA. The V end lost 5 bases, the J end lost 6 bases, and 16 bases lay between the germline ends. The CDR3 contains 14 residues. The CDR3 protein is CASSAVQSLDGYTF. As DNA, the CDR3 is TGTGCCAGCAGCGCCGTACAGAGTTTGGATGGCTACACCTTC.

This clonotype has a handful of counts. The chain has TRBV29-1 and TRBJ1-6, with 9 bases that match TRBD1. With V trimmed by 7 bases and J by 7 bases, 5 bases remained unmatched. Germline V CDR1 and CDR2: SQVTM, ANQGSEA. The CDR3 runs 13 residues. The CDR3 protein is CSAKGQGNSPLHF. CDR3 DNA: TGCAGCGCTAAGGGACAGGGAAATTCACCCCTCCACTTT.

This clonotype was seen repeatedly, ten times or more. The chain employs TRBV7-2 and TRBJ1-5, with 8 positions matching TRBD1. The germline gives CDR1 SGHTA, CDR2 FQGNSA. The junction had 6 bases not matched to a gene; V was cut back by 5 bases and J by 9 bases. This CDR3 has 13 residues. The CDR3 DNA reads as TGTGCCAGCAGCACGGACAGGGTCTCGCCCCAGCATTTT. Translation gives CASSTDRVSPQHF.

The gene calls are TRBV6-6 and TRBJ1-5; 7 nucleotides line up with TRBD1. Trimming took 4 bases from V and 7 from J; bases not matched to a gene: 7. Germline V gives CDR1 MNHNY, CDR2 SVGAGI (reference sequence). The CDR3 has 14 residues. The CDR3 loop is CASSSNTGVQPQHF. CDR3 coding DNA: TGTGCCAGCAGTTCCAATACAGGGGTCCAGCCCCAGCATTTT.

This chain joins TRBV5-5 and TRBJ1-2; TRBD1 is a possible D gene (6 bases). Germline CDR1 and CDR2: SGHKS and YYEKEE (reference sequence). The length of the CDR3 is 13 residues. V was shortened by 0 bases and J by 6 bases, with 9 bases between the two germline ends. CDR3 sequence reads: CASSLVGGNGYTF. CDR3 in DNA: TGTGCCAGCAGCTTGGTCGGGGGCAATGGCTACACCTTC.

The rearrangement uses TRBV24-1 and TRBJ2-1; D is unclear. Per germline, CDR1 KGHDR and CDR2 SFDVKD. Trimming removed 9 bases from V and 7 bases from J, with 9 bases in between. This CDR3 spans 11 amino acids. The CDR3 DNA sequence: TGTGCCACCCGTCTCGATAATGAGCAGTTCTTC. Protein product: CATRLDNEQFF.

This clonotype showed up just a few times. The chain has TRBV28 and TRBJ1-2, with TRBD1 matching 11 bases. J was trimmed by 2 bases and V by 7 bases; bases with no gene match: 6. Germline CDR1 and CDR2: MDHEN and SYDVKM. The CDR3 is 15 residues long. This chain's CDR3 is CASIGTGGENYGYTF. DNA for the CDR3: TGTGCCAGCATTGGGACAGGGGGTGAAAACTATGGCTACACCTTC.

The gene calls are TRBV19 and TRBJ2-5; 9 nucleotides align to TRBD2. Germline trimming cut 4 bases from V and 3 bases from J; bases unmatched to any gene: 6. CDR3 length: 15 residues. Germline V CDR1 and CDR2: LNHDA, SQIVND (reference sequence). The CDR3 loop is CASSTRTSVKETQYF. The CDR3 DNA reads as TGTGCCAGTAGTACCCGGACTAGCGTGAAAGAGACCCAGTACTTC.

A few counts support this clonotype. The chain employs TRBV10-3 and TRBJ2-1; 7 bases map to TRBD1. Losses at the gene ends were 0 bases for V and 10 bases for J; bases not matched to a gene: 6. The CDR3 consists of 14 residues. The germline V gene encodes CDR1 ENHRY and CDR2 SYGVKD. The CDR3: CAISESSFRGEQFF. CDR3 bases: TGTGCCATCAGTGAGTCGTCCTTCAGGGGGGAGCAGTTCTTC.

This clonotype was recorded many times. The CDR3 region has the DNA TGTGCCAGCAGTGGGCGACCGAGGGGCAGGACCGGGGAGCTGTTTTTT. Translation: CASSGRPRGRTGELFF. The chain couples TRBV25-1 to TRBJ2-2; D tentatively reads TRBD1 or TRBD2 (5 bases each). The germline gives CDR1 MGHDK, CDR2 SYGVNS. Trimming took off 4 bases at V and 5 bases at J, with 17 bases between the two ends. The CDR3 length is 16 residues. The entire variable domain, with the rest obtained from reference TRBV25-1 and TRBJ2-2, is as follows: EADIYQTPRYLVIGTGKKITLECSQTMGHDKMYWYQQDPGMELHLIHYSYGVNSTEKGDLSSESTVSRIRTEHFPLTLESARPSHTSQYLCASSGRPRGRTGELFFGEGSRLTVL.

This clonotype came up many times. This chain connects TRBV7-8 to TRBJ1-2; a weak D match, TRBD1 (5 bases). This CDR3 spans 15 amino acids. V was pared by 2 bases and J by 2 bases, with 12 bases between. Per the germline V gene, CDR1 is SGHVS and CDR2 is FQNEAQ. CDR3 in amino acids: CASSLFPRDNYGYTF. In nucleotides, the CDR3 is TGTGCCAGCAGCTTATTCCCCCGGGACAACTATGGCTACACCTTC.